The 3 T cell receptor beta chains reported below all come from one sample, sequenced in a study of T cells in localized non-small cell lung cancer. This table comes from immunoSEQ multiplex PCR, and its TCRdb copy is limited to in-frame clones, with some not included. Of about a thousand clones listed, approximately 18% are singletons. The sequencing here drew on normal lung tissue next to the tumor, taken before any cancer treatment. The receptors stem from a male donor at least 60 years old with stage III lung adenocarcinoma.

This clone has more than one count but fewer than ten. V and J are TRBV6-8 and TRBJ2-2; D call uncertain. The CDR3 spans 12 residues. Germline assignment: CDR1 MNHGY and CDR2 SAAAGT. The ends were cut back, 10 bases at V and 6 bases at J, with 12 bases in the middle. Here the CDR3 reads CANGPGPGELFF. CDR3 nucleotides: TGTGCCAACGGGCCTGGCCCCGGGGAGCTGTTTTTT.

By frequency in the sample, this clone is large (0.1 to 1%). CDR3 loop: CASELGTSTDTQYF. DNA of the CDR3: TGTGCCAGCGAGCTTGGGACTAGCACAGATACGCAGTATTTT. This chain connects TRBV6-8 to TRBJ2-3; D perhaps matches TRBD2 (6 bases). Trimming removed 8 bases from V and 0 bases from J, with 12 bases in between. CDR3 size: 14 residues. Germline V gene lookup returns CDR1 MNHGY and CDR2 SAAAGT.

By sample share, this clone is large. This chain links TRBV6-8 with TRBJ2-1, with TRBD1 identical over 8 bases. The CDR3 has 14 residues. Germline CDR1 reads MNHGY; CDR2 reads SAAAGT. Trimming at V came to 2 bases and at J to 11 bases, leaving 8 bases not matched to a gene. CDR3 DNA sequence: TGTGCCAGCAGTTACGCACCCGACAGGGGTCAGCAGTTCTTC. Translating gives CASSYAPDRGQQFF.